This is a list of T cell receptor beta chains from one sample in a study of cytomegalovirus exposure and HLA in healthy donors. Repertoires were generated with immunoSEQ multiplex PCR, while TCRdb's copy carries only in-frame clones and drops some. The table includes about 140,000 clones, about three quarters detected once. The sequencing sample was made of PBMCs. The receptors come from a male donor in good health and CMV-seronegative. CDR3s include the opening cysteine and the closing phenylalanine or tryptophan. Fields, in order: J gene, D gene, V gene, clone size, CDR3 DNA, CDR3 protein. D genes are given only for firm matches. Rows may omit the clone size; those that give it use once, few, many or a size class.

>TRBJ2-5|-|TRBV7-9|few
TGTGCCAGCAGCCAGAACAGAAACCAAGAGACCCAGTACTTC
CASSQNRNQETQYF
>TRBJ1-5|-|TRBV29-1|-
TGCAGCGTTGCAAGGGGGAGCAATCAGCCCCAGCATTTT
CSVARGSNQPQHF
>TRBJ1-5|TRBD1|TRBV28|-
TGTGCCAGCACTCTTACAGGGGGCAGTCAGCCCCAGCATTTT
CASTLTGGSQPQHF
>TRBJ2-5|-|TRBV11-3|-
TGTGCCAGCAGCTTGGGAGGTGGGGAGACCCAGTACTTC
CASSLGGGETQYF
>TRBJ2-7|-|TRBV7-9|-
TGTGCCAGCAGCTTAACTGCAGACTCTAGGTACGAGCAGTACTTC
CASSLTADSRYEQYF
>TRBJ2-1|-|TRBV27|-
TGTGCCAGCAGTTTTACCGGGGACAATGAGCAGTTCTTC
CASSFTGDNEQFF
>TRBJ2-7|-|TRBV7-9|-
TGTGCCAGCAGCTTAGGTGCGGGTCTCGAGCAGTACTTC
CASSLGAGLEQYF
>TRBJ1-1|-|TRBV5-4|-
TGTGCCAGCAGCTTAAGACAGGTGAACACTGAAGCTTTCTTT
CASSLRQVNTEAFF
>TRBJ1-5|-|TRBV5-4|-
TGTGCCAGCAGCTTGGGGGGAGGGGTCTCAAATCAGCCCCAGCATTTT
CASSLGGGVSNQPQHF
>TRBJ2-1|TRBD2|TRBV7-3|-
TGTGCCAGCAGCTTAACCCCACTAGCGGGGACCTACAATGAGCAGTTCTTC
CASSLTPLAGTYNEQFF
>TRBJ1-3|TRBD1|TRBV6-6|-
TGTGCCAGCAGTTTGGACAGGGCTGGAAACACCATATATTTT
CASSLDRAGNTIYF
>TRBJ1-5|TRBD1|TRBV6-1|-
TGTGCCAGCAGCCCGGGACAGGTAGAGCCCCAGCATTTT
CASSPGQVEPQHF